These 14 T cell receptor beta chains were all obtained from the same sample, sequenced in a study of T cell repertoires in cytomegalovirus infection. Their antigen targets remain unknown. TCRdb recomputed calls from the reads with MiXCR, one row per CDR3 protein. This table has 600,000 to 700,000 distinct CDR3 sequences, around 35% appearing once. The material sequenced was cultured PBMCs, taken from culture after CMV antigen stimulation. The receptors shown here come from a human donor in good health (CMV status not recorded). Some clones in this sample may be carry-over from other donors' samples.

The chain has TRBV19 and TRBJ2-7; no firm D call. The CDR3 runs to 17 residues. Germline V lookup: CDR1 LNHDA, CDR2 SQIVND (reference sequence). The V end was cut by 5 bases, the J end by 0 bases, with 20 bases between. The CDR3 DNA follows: TGTGCCAGTAGTTATTTTCATCAAGCTGCGAGCTCCTACGAGCAGTACTTC. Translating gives CASSYFHQAASSYEQYF. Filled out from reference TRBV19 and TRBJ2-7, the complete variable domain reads DGGITQSPKYLFRKEGQNVTLSCEQNLNHDAMYWYRQDPGQGLRLIYYSQIVNDFQKGDIAEGYSVSREKKESFPLTVTSAQKNPTAFYLCASSYFHQAASSYEQYFGPGTRLTVT.

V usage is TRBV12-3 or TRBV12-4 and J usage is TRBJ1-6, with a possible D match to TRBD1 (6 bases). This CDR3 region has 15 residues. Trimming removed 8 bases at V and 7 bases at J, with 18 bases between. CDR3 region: CASLSEGQGNSPLHF. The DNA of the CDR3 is TGTGCCAGCCTCAGTGAAGGGCAGGGGAATTCACCCCTCCACTTT.

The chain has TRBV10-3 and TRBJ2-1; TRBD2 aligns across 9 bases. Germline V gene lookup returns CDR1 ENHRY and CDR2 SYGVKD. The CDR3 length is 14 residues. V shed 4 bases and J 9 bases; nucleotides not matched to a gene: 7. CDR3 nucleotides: TGTGCCATCAGTGGTGGCGGGGGGGTGTCTGAGCAGTTCTTC. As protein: CAISGGGGVSEQFF.

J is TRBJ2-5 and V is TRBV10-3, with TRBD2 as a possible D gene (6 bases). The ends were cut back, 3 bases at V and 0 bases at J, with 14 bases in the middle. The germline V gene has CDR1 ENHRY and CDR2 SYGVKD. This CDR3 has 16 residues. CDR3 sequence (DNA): TGTGCCATCAGTGACCCCCGCGGGACGGACCAAGAGACCCAGTACTTC. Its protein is CAISDPRGTDQETQYF.

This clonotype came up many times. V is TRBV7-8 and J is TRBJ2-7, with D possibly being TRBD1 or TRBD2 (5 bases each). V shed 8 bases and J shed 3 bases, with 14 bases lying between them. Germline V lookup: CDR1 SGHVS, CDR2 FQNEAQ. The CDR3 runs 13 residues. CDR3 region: CASAPGRHYEQYF. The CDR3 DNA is TGTGCCAGCGCCCCGGGACGGCACTACGAGCAGTACTTC.

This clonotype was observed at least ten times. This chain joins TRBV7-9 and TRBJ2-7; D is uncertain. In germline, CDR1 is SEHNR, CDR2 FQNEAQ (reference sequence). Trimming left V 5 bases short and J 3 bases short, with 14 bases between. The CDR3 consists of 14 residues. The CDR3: CASSLPGTDYEQYF. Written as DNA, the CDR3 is TGTGCCAGCAGCCTCCCTGGCACGGACTACGAGCAGTACTTC. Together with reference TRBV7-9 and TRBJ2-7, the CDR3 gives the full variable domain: DTGVSQNPRHKITKRGQNVTFRCDPISEHNRLYWYRQTLGQGPEFLTYFQNEAQLEKSRLLSDRFSAERPKGSFSTLEIQRTEQGDSAMYLCASSLPGTDYEQYFGPGTRLTVT.

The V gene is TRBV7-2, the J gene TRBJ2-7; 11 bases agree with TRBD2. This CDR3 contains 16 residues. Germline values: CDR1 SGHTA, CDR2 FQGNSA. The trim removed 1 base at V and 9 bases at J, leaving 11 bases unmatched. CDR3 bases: TGTGCCAGCAGCTTAGAACAAGGACTAGCGGGTTCACGGCAGTACTTC. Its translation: CASSLEQGLAGSRQYF. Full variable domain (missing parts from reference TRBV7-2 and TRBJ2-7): GAGVSQSPSNKVTEKGKDVELRCDPISGHTALYWYRQSLGQGLEFLIYFQGNSAPDKSGLPSDRFSAERTGGSVSTLTIQRTQQEDSAVYLCASSLEQGLAGSRQYFGPGTRLTVT.

CDR3 region: CASSPHRGRTDTQYF. CDR3 coding DNA: TGTGCCAGCAGCCCCCACAGGGGGCGCACAGATACGCAGTATTTT. This chain links TRBV7-9 with TRBJ2-3; 9 positions match TRBD1. The trim removed 5 bases at V and 1 base at J, leaving 4 bases unmatched. This CDR3 has 15 residues. Germline V lookup: CDR1 SEHNR, CDR2 FQNEAQ (reference sequence).

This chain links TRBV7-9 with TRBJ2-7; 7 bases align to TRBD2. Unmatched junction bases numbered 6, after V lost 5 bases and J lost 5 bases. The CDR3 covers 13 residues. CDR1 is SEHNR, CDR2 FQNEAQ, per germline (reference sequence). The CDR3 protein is CASSQTGTNEQYF. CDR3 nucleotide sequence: TGTGCCAGCAGCCAGACCGGGACTAACGAGCAGTACTTC.

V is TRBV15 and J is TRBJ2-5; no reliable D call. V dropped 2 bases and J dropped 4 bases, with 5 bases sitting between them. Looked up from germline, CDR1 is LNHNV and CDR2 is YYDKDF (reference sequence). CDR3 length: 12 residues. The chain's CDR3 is CATSRLLETQYF. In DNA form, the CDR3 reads TGTGCCACCAGCAGACTTCTAGAGACCCAGTACTTC.

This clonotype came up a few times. CDR3 region: CASGSRGQAKNIQYF. The CDR3 bases are TGTGCCAGCGGATCCAGGGGGCAAGCCAAAAACATTCAGTACTTC. J is TRBJ2-4 and V is TRBV28; 8 bases agree with TRBD1. V shed 8 bases and J 0 bases; nucleotides not matched to a gene: 6. The CDR3 contains 15 residues. Germline assignment: CDR1 MDHEN and CDR2 SYDVKM.

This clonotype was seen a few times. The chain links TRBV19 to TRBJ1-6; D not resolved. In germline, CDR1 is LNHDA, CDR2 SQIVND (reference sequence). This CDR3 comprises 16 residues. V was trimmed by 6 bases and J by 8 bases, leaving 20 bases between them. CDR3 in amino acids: CASRVSDGGSHSPLHF. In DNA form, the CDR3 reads TGTGCCAGTAGAGTGTCAGACGGAGGCAGCCATTCACCCCTCCACTTT.

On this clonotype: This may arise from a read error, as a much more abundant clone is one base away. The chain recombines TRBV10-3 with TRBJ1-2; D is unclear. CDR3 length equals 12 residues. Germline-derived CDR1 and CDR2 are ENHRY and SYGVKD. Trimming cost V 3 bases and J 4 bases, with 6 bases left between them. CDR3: CAISEGSYGYTF. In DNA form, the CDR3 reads TGTGCCATCAGTGAAGGCAGCTATGGCTACACCTTC.

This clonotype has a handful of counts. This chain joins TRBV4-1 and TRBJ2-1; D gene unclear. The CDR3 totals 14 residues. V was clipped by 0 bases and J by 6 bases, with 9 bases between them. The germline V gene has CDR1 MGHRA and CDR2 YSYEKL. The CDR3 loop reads CASSQDVPVNEQFF. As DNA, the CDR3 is TGCGCCAGCAGCCAAGATGTCCCCGTCAATGAGCAGTTCTTC.